This T cell receptor beta chain is from a study of cytomegalovirus exposure and HLA in healthy donors. 60 Vbeta and 13 Jbeta primers were used in PCR. Data came from immunoSEQ multiplex PCR; TCRdb stores just in-frame clones and leaves some out. The repertoire holds over 110,000 clones, with over 60% as singletons. This clone has just one count. The target antigen is unknown. Germline V gene lookup returns CDR1 ENHRY and CDR2 SYGVKD. The CDR3 spans 14 residues. Trimming removed 4 bases at V and 7 bases at J, with 16 bases between. Study results and caveats: Among CMV-associated TCR beta chains, most appeared HLA-restricted in a later analysis.

The receptor's source is a male donor in good health and CMV-seropositive. The source material was PBMCs. V usage is TRBV10-3 and J usage is TRBJ1-2; D gene uncertain. CDR3 in amino acids: CAISVEVPSAGYTF. The CDR3 DNA reads as TGTGCCATCAGTGTCGAGGTGCCCTCGGCTGGCTACACCTTC.